This T cell receptor (beta chain) was recovered during a study of blood T cell repertoires in COVID-19. Study details: PBMCs, B-cell-depleted T cells, or T cells provided the cDNA or gDNA that made up the material.

Enrolment of Seattle patients took place during active infection, and they were followed longitudinally. Original methodology: Reference gene primer amplification gave estimated nucleated cell counts. The protocol was immunoSEQ multiplex PCR, while the TCRdb copy is restricted to in-frame clones and leaves out a portion. Clone size and the V and J calls come from that table; the DNA yielded D and trimming. The repertoire holds about 160,000 clones, with around 90% as singletons. The CDR3 runs 14 residues. V gave up 0 bases and J gave up 5 bases, with 7 bases separating them. The germline V gene has CDR1 LNHNV and CDR2 YYDKDF (reference sequence).

This receptor was obtained from a man in his sixties with COVID-19, enrolled during active disease. V and J are TRBV15 and TRBJ2-2; no firm D call. The source material was peripheral blood. CDR3 sequence reads: CATSRDRGTGELFF. The CDR3 nucleotides are TGTGCCACCAGCAGAGATCGCGGAACCGGGGAGCTGTTTTTT.